The 20 T cell receptor beta chains reported below all come from one sample, sequenced in a study of blood T cell repertoires in COVID-19. The data were produced by immunoSEQ multiplex PCR, yet TCRdb's version contains in-frame clones alone and is incomplete. The table lists approximately 310,000 clones, approximately 88% of them singletons, with roughly 5.2% in the top ten. The sequenced sample consisted of PBMCs or T cells enriched from blood (not recorded which). The receptors here all came from a man aged 55 to 70 who had recovered from COVID-19.

This rearrangement joins TRBV3-1 (or the pseudogene TRBV3-2) to TRBJ2-3, with 15 positions matching TRBD2. CDR3 length: 20 residues. V was pared by 0 bases and J by 1 base, with 8 bases of the junction left unmatched. Per the germline V gene, CDR1 is LGHDT and CDR2 is YNNKEL (reference sequence). The CDR3 sequence is CASSQEYPGLAGGGTDTQYF. DNA of the CDR3: TGTGCCAGCAGCCAAGAATACCCGGGACTAGCGGGAGGAGGCACAGATACGCAGTATTTT.

The chain carries TRBV2 and TRBJ1-1; perhaps TRBD1 as D (6 bases). CDR1 is SNHLY and CDR2 is FYNNEI in the germline V gene. Between the trimmed V and J ends, which lost 3 bases and 1 base, there was a span of 9 bases. This CDR3 spans 14 amino acids. The CDR3 DNA reads as TGTGCCAGCAGTGATCGGACAGCGAACACTGAAGCTTTCTTT. This codes for CASSDRTANTEAFF. The whole variable domain, remainder taken from reference TRBV2 and TRBJ1-1, is EPEVTQTPSHQVTQMGQEVILRCVPISNHLYFYWYRQILGQKVEFLVSFYNNEISEKSEIFDDQFSVERPDGSNFTLKIRSTKLEDSAMYFCASSDRTANTEAFFGQGTRLTVV.

This clone has just a few counts. This sequence joins TRBV28 and TRBJ1-2; the D gene is possibly TRBD1 (6 bases). V shed 4 bases and J shed 4 bases, with 13 bases lying between them. CDR3 size: 14 residues. Germline V gives CDR1 MDHEN, CDR2 SYDVKM. CDR3 region: CASSSATGLYGYTF. In nucleotides, the CDR3 is TGTGCCAGCAGTTCGGCGACAGGTCTCTATGGCTACACCTTC.

On this clone itself: The junction and the germline gene differ at one end; a read error may be behind it. This chain joins TRBV18 and TRBJ1-3; D uncertain. This CDR3 spans 16 amino acids. Germline CDR1 and CDR2: KGHSH and LQKENI. CDR3 sequence: CASSPPASLTGNTIYF. The DNA for the CDR3 is TGTGCCAGCTCACCACCGGCGAGTCTGACTGGGAACACCATATATTTT.

CDR3 DNA sequence: TGTGCCAGCAGCCAAGGGACTAGCGGGTACTCCAATGAGCAGTTCTTC. This encodes CASSQGTSGYSNEQFF. The chain recombines TRBV3-1 (or the pseudogene TRBV3-2) with TRBJ2-1; 11 nucleotides line up with TRBD2. The CDR3 spans 16 residues. Trimming removed 1 base from V and 6 bases from J; junction bases left unmatched: 5. In germline, CDR1 is LGHDT, CDR2 YNNKEL (reference sequence).

This chain connects TRBV28 to TRBJ1-2; the match to TRBD1 covers 7 bases. With 6 bases clipped from V and 8 bases from J, the junction kept 12 bases outside the gene matches. The CDR3 covers 14 residues. Germline CDR1 MDHEN, CDR2 SYDVKM. CDR3 loop: CASRPARGNGGYTF. In nucleotides, the CDR3 is TGTGCCAGCAGACCCGCCAGGGGGAATGGCGGCTACACCTTC.

The chain uses TRBV25-1 and TRBJ2-1, with D tentatively TRBD2 (5 bases). V was trimmed by 4 bases and J by 0 bases, leaving 10 bases between them. CDR3 length equals 15 residues. Per the germline V gene, CDR1 is MGHDK and CDR2 is SYGVNS. This CDR3 is CASSVEGTSYNEQFF. In DNA form, the CDR3 reads TGTGCCAGCAGTGTTGAGGGAACCTCCTACAATGAGCAGTTCTTC.

CDR3 residues: CASSYNRRSGYTF. The CDR3 DNA sequence: TGTGCCAGCAGTTACAATAGGAGGTCTGGCTACACCTTC. The chain carries TRBV6-5 and TRBJ1-2; D remains ambiguous. This CDR3 spans 13 amino acids. The germline gives CDR1 MNHEY, CDR2 SVGAGI. The germline V and J ends were trimmed by 2 bases and 7 bases, with 11 bases remaining between them.

The chain combines TRBV4-1 with TRBJ2-2; TRBD2 agrees at 7 bases. The CDR3 consists of 17 residues. From germline, CDR1 is MGHRA and CDR2 YSYEKL. J was trimmed by 4 bases and V by 1 base; bases with no gene match: 9. The CDR3 loop reads CASSQGWAGVTTGELFF. In DNA form, the CDR3 reads TGCGCCAGCAGCCAAGGTTGGGCGGGAGTGACCACCGGGGAGCTGTTTTTT.

The gene calls are TRBV18 and TRBJ2-5; 10 bases are shared with TRBD1. There are 18 residues in the CDR3. CDR1 is KGHSH, CDR2 LQKENI, per germline. Germline trimming cut 4 bases from V and 4 bases from J; bases unmatched to any gene: 15. CDR3 DNA: TGTGCCAGCTCACTACTAGCCGACAGGGGGCGGTCGAGAGAGACCCAGTACTTC. Translation gives CASSLLADRGRSRETQYF.

The chain employs TRBV6-1 and TRBJ2-4; 10 positions agree with TRBD1. J lost 6 bases, V lost 3 bases, and 5 bases had no gene match. Germline loops: CDR1 MNHNS, CDR2 SASEGT. This CDR3 has 15 amino acids. This CDR3 reads CASSDRGTGANIQYF. CDR3 DNA: TGTGCCAGCAGTGATCGCGGGACAGGGGCAAACATTCAGTACTTC.

The chain is built from TRBV6-5 and TRBJ1-3; possibly TRBD1 for D (6 bases). The CDR3 is 14 residues long. Germline-derived CDR1 and CDR2 are MNHEY and SVGAGI. V was shortened by 6 bases and J by 0 bases, with 9 bases between the two germline ends. CDR3 sequence (DNA): TGTGCCAGCAGGATACAGGGCTCTGGAAACACCATATATTTT. Residues: CASRIQGSGNTIYF.

V usage is TRBV28 and J usage is TRBJ2-7; possible D gene TRBD1, 5 bases. The V end lost 6 bases, the J end lost 3 bases, and 9 bases lay between the germline ends. Germline assignment: CDR1 MDHEN and CDR2 SYDVKM. CDR3 size: 12 residues. CDR3 coding DNA: TGTGCCAGCAGGGGGCGCGACTACGAGCAGTACTTC. This codes for CASRGRDYEQYF.

The chain carries TRBV11-2 and TRBJ2-1, with D possibly matching TRBD2 (6 bases). V lost 5 bases, J lost 4 bases, and 18 bases lay in between. The CDR3 totals 16 residues. Germline CDR1 and CDR2: SGHAT and FQNNGV. CDR3 bases: TGTGCCAGCAGCCCCAATATCCAGGGAGGATACAATGAGCAGTTCTTC. This translates into CASSPNIQGGYNEQFF.

The table lists this clone with a few counts. The V and J genes are TRBV6-5 and TRBJ2-1; D remains unclear. Germline CDR1 MNHEY, CDR2 SVGAGI. CDR3 size: 13 residues. V shed 4 bases and J shed 5 bases, with 9 bases lying between them. For the CDR3, the DNA is TGTGCCAGCAGTTTTGCACTAAACAATGAGCAGTTCTTC. It codes for CASSFALNNEQFF.

The chain links TRBV7-2 to TRBJ1-2, with D unresolved. The V end lost 4 bases, the J end lost 1 base, and 4 bases lay between the germline ends. CDR1 is SGHTA and CDR2 is FQGNSA in the germline V gene. The CDR3 sequence is 12 residues long. DNA of the CDR3: TGTGCCAGCAGCTCCCATAACTATGGCTACACCTTC. Its protein product is CASSSHNYGYTF.

V gene TRBV7-3 combines with J gene TRBJ2-2; TRBD1 might be the D (5 bases). V was shortened by 5 bases and J by 4 bases, with 14 bases between the two germline ends. Germline loops: CDR1 SGHTA, CDR2 FQGTGA. The CDR3 is made up of 15 amino acids. The CDR3 protein is CASSPTRVGTGELFF. DNA of the CDR3: TGTGCCAGCAGCCCAACCAGGGTTGGCACCGGGGAGCTGTTTTTT. Full variable domain (remainder filled in from reference TRBV7-3 and TRBJ2-2): GAGVSQTPSNKVTEKGKYVELRCDPISGHTALYWYRQSLGQGPEFLIYFQGTGAADDSGLPNDRFFAVRPEGSVSTLKIQRTERGDSAVYLCASSPTRVGTGELFFGEGSRLTVL.

This rearrangement joins TRBV6-5 to TRBJ1-5, with 7 bases matching TRBD1. From germline, CDR1 is MNHEY and CDR2 SVGAGI. CDR3 length: 15 residues. After removal of 8 bases from V and 3 bases from J, the junction contained 10 bases not matched to a gene. CDR3 residues: CASREGAIANQPQHF. The CDR3 DNA sequence: TGTGCCAGCCGAGAGGGGGCCATTGCCAATCAGCCCCAGCATTTT.

The chain combines TRBV4-3 with TRBJ2-7; 8 bases line up with TRBD1. The V segment lost 1 base and the J segment 5 bases; nucleotides outside the gene matches: 7. Germline loops: CDR1 LGHNA, CDR2 YSLEER. CDR3 length equals 15 residues. The CDR3 reads CASSQAGQGGDEQYF. The CDR3 DNA follows: TGCGCCAGCAGCCAAGCAGGACAGGGTGGCGACGAGCAGTACTTC.

This sequence joins TRBV28 and TRBJ2-1, with TRBD2 matching over 9 bases. V was clipped by 5 bases and J by 4 bases; unmatched bases: 6. The germline V gene encodes CDR1 MDHEN and CDR2 SYDVKM. The CDR3 extends over 15 amino acids. The CDR3 protein is CASSQGLAFYNEQFF. CDR3 DNA sequence: TGTGCCAGCAGTCAAGGACTAGCGTTTTACAATGAGCAGTTCTTC.